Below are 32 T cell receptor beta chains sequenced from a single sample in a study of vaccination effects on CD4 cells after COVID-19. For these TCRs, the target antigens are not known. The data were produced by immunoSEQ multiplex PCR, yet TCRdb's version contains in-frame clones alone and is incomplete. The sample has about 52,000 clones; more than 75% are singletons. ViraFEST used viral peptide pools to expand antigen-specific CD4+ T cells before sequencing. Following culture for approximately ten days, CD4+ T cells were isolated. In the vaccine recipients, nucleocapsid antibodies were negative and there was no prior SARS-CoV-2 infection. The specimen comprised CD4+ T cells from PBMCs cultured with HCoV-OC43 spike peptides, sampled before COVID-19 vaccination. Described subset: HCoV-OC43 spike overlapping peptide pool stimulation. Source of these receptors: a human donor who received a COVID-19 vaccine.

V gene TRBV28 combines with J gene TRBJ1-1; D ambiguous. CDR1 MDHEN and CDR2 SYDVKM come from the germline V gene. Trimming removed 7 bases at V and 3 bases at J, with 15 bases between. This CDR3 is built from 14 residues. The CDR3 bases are TGTGCCAGCACGAAGCCACGTGGGTACACTGAAGCTTTCTTT. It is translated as CASTKPRGYTEAFF.

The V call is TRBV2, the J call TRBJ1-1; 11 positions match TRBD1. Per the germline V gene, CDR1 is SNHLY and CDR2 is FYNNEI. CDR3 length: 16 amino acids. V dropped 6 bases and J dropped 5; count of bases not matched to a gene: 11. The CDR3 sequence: CASRPRTGGAQTEAFF. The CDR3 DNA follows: TGTGCCAGCAGGCCGCGGACAGGGGGCGCTCAAACTGAAGCTTTCTTT.

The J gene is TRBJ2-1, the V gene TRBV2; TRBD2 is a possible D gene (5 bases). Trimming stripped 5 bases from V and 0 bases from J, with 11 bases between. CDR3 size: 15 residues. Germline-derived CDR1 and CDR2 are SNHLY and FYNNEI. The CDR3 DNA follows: TGTGCCAGCAGTATCCTAGGGAGCTCCTACAATGAGCAGTTCTTC. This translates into CASSILGSSYNEQFF. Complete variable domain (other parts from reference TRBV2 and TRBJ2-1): EPEVTQTPSHQVTQMGQEVILRCVPISNHLYFYWYRQILGQKVEFLVSFYNNEISEKSEIFDDQFSVERPDGSNFTLKIRSTKLEDSAMYFCASSILGSSYNEQFFGPGTRLTVL.

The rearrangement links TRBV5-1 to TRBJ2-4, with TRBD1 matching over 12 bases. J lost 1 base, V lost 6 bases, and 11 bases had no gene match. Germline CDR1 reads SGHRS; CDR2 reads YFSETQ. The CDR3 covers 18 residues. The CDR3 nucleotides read TGCGCCAGCATGGCCGGGACAGGGGGCTTGATGGCCAAAAACATTCAGTACTTC. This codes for CASMAGTGGLMAKNIQYF.

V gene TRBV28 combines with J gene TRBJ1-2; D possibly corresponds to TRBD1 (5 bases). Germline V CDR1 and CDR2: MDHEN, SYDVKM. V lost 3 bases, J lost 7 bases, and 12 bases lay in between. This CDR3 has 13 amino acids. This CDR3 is CASSFSQGRGYTF. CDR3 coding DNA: TGTGCCAGCAGTTTCTCCCAGGGACGTGGCTACACCTTC.

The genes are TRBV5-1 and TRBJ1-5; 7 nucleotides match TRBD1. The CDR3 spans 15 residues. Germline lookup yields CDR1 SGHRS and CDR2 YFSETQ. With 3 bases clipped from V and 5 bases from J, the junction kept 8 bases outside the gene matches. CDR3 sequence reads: CASSSTTGADQPQHF. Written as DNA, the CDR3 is TGCGCCAGCAGCTCAACCACAGGGGCCGATCAGCCCCAGCATTTT.

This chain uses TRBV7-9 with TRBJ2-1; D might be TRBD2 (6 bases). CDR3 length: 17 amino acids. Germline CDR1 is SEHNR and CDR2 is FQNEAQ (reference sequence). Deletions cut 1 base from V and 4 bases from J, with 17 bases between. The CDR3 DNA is TGTGCCAGCAGCTTAGGGGCCGGGACTCCTAGATACAATGAGCAGTTCTTC. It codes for CASSLGAGTPRYNEQFF. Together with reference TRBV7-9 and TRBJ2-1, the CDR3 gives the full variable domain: DTGVSQNPRHKITKRGQNVTFRCDPISEHNRLYWYRQTLGQGPEFLTYFQNEAQLEKSRLLSDRFSAERPKGSFSTLEIQRTEQGDSAMYLCASSLGAGTPRYNEQFFGPGTRLTVL.

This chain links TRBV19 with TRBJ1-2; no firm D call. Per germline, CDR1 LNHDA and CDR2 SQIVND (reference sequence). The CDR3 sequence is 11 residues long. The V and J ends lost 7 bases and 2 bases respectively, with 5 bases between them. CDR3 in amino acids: CASKVNYGYTF. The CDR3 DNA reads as TGTGCCAGTAAAGTCAACTATGGCTACACCTTC.

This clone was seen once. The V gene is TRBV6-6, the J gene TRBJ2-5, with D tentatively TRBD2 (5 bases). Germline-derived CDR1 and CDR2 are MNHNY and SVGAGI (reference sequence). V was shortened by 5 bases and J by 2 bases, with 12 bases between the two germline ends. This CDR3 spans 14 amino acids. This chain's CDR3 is CASSATAEQETQYF. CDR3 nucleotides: TGTGCCAGCAGTGCTACAGCGGAGCAAGAGACCCAGTACTTC.

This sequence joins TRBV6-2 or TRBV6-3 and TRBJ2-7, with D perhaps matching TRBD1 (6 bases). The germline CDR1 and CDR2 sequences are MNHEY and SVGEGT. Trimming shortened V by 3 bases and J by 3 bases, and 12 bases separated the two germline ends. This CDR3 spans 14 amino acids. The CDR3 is CASSYSRGGYEQYV. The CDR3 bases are TGTGCCAGCAGTTATAGCAGGGGCGGCTACGAGCAGTACGTC.

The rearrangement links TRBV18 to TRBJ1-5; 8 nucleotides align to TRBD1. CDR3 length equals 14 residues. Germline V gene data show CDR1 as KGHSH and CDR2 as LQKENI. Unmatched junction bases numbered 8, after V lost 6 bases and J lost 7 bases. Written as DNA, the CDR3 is TGTGCCAGCTCCATCGGACAGGGCGACCAGCCCCAGCATTTT. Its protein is CASSIGQGDQPQHF.

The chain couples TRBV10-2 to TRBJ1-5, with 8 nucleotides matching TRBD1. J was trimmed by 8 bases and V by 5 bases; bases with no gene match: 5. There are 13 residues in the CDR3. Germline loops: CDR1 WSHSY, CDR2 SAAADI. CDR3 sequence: CASSKQGVEPQHF. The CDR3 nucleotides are TGCGCCAGCAGTAAACAGGGGGTGGAGCCCCAGCATTTT.

CDR3 sequence reads: CASSFQGLSGGEQYV. CDR3 DNA sequence: TGTGCCAGCAGCTTCCAGGGTCTTTCAGGGGGCGAGCAGTACGTC. The V gene is TRBV5-4, the J gene TRBJ2-7; 7 nucleotides match TRBD1. J gave up 6 bases and V 2 bases, and 11 bases lay outside the gene matches. CDR3 length: 15 residues. Per germline, CDR1 SGHNT and CDR2 YYREEE (reference sequence).

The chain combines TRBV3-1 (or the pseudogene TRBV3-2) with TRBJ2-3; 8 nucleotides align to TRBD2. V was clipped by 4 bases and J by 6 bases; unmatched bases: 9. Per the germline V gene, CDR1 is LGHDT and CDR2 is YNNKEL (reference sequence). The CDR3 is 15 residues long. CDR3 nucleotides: TGTGCCAGCAGCCTGAGGGCTAGCGGGTCGGATACGCAGTATTTT. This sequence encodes CASSLRASGSDTQYF.

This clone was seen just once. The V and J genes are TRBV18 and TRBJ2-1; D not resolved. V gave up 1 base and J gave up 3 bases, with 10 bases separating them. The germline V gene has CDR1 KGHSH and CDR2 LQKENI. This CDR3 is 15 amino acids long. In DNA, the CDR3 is TGTGCCAGCTCACCACGGTGGGGAAACTACAATGAGCAGTTCTTC. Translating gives CASSPRWGNYNEQFF.

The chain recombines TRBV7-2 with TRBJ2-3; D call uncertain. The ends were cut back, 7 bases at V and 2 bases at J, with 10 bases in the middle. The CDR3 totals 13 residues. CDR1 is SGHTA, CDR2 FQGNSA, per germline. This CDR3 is CASTYRITDTQYF. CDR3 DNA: TGTGCCAGCACCTATCGGATCACAGATACGCAGTATTTT.

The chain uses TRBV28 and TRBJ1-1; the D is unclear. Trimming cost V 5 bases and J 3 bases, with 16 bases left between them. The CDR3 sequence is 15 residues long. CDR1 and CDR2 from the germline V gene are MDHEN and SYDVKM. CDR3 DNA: TGTGCCAGCAGTGTCTGGACGGCAGCTGACACTGAAGCTTTCTTT. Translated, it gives CASSVWTAADTEAFF.

Here the CDR3 DNA reads TGTGCCAGCAGCTCCCCCATAGCGGGGGCCCCGAACACCGGGGAGCTGTTTTTT. It yields the protein CASSSPIAGAPNTGELFF. The V call is TRBV11-3, the J call TRBJ2-2; 9 bases map to TRBD2. This CDR3 is built from 18 residues. The V gene's germline CDR1 is SGHNT and CDR2 YENEEA. Trimming cost V 4 bases and J 0 bases; bases outside gene matches: 9. Filled out from reference TRBV11-3 and TRBJ2-2, the complete variable domain reads EAGVVQSPRYKIIEKKQPVAFWCNPISGHNTLYWYLQNLGQGPELLIRYENEEAVDDSQLPKDRFSAERLKGVDSTLKIQPAELGDSAVYLCASSSPIAGAPNTGELFFGEGSRLTVL.

The CDR3 reads CASSQDLYPGLKNIQYF. The CDR3 DNA is TGCGCCAGCAGCCAAGATCTATACCCGGGGCTCAAAAACATTCAGTACTTC. The rearrangement joins TRBV4-1 to TRBJ2-4, with D perhaps assigned TRBD1 or TRBD2 (5 bases each). Deletions cut 0 bases from V and 3 bases from J, with 15 bases between. In germline, CDR1 is MGHRA, CDR2 YSYEKL. The CDR3 loop spans 17 amino acids.

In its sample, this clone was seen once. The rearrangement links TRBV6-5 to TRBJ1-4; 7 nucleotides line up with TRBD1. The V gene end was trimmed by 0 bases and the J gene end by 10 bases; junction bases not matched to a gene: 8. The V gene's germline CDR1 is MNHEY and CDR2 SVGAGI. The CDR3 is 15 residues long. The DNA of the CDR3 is TGTGCCAGCAGTTACTCGGGTCAGGGGGGCGGAAAACTGTTTTTT. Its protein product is CASSYSGQGGGKLFF.

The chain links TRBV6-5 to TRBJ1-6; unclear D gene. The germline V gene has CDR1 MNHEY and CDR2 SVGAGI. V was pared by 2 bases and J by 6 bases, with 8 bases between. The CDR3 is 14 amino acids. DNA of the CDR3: TGTGCCAGCAGTTACCGAGTGGGTAATTCACCCCTCCACTTT. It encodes CASSYRVGNSPLHF.

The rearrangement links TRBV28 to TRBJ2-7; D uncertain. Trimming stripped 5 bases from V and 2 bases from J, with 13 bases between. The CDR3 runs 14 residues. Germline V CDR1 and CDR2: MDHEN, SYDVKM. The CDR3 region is CASSLPTAPYEQYV. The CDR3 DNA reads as TGTGCCAGCAGTCTGCCAACGGCACCCTACGAGCAGTACGTC.

This CDR3 is CASSSGGPGSPLHF. The CDR3 DNA reads as TGTGCCAGCAGCTCGGGCGGACCGGGTTCACCCCTCCACTTT. The rearrangement joins TRBV7-9 to TRBJ1-6, with no clear D. Deletions cut 4 bases from V and 9 bases from J, with 13 bases between. CDR1 and CDR2 (germline): SEHNR, FQNEAQ (reference sequence). The length of the CDR3 is 14 residues.

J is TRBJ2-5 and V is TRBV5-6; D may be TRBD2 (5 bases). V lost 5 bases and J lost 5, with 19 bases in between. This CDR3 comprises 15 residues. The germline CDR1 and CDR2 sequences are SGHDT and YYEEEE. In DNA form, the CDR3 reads TGTGCCAGCAGTAGAGGACTCTCATCCTGGGAGACCCAGTACTTC. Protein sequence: CASSRGLSSWETQYF.

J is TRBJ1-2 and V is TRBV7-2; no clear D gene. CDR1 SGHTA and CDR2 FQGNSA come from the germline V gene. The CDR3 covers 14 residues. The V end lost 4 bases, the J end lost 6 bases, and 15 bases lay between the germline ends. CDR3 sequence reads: CASSSPPGNHGYTF. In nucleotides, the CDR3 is TGTGCCAGCAGCTCGCCTCCCGGGAACCATGGCTACACCTTC.

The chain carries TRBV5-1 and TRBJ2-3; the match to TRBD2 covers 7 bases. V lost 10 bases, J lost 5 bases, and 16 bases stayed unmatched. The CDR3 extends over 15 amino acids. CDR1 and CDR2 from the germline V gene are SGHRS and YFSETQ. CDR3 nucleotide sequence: TGCGCCTCAACCCGGGCGCGGGGGATGGAAGATACGCAGTATTTT. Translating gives CASTRARGMEDTQYF.

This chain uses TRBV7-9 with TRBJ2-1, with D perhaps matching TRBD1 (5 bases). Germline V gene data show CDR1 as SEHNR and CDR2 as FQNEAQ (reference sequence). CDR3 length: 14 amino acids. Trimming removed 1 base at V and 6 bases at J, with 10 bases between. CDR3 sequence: CASSLDRTGNEQFF. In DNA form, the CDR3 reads TGTGCCAGCAGCTTAGATCGCACAGGCAATGAGCAGTTCTTC.

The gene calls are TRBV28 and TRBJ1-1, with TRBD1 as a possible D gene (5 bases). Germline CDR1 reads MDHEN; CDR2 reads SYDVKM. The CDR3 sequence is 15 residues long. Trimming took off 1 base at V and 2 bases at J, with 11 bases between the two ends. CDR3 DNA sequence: TGTGCCAGCAGTTTATTGCAGGGATCTAACACTGAAGCTTTCTTT. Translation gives CASSLLQGSNTEAFF.

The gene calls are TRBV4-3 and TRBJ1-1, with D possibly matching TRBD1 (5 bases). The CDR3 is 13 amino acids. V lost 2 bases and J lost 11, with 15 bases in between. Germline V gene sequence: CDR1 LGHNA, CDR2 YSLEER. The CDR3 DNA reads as TGCGCCAGCAGCCAACAATGGGGGGGTGATGCTTTCTTT. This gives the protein CASSQQWGGDAFF.

CDR3 nucleotide sequence: TGTGCCAGCAGTTTGGGGGGGGCCTACAATGAGCAGTTCTTC. This codes for CASSLGGAYNEQFF. The chain employs TRBV28 and TRBJ2-1; the match to TRBD2 covers 7 bases. This CDR3 has 14 amino acids. From germline, CDR1 is MDHEN and CDR2 SYDVKM. J gave up 2 bases and V 3 bases, and 1 base lay outside the gene matches.

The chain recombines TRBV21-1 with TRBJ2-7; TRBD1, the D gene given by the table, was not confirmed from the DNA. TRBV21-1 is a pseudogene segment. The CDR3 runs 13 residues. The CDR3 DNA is TGTGCCAGCAGAGACAGGGACCATGGCGAGCAGTACGTC. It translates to CASRDRDHGEQYV.

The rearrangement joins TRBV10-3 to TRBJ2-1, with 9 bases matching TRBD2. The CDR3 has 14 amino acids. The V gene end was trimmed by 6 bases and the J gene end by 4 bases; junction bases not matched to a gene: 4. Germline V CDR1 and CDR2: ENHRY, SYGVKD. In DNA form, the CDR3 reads TGTGCCATCAGCCCGGGACTAGCTTACAATGAGCAGTTCTTC. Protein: CAISPGLAYNEQFF.